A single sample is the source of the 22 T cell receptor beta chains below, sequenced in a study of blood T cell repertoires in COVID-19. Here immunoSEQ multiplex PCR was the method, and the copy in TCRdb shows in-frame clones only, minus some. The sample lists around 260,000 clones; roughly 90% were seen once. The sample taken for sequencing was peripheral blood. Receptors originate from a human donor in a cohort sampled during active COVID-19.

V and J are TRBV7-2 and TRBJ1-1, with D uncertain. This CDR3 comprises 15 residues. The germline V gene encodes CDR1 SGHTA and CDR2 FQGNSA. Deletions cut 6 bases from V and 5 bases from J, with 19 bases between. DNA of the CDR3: TGTGCCAGCAGAGACGGCGGTCCCCGGTGGACTGAAGCTTTCTTT. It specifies CASRDGGPRWTEAFF.

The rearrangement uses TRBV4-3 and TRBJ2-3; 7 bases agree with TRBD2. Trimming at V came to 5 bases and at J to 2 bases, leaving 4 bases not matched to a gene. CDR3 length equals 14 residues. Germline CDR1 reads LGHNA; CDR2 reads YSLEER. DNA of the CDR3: TGCGCCAGCAGCGGGGGGGGATACACAGATACGCAGTATTTT. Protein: CASSGGGYTDTQYF.

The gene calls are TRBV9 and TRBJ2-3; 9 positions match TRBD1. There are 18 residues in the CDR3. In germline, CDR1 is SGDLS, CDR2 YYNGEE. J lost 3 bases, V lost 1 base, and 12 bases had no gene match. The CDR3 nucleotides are TGTGCCAGCAGCGTAACCCCCGGGACAGGGTACGGAACAGATACGCAGTATTTT. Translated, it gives CASSVTPGTGYGTDTQYF.

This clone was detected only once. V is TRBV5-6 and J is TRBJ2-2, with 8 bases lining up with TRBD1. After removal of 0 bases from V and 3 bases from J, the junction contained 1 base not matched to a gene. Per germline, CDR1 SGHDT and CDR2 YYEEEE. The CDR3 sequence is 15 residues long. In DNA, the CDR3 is TGTGCCAGCAGCTTGGGACAGGGGTACACCGGGGAGCTGTTTTTT. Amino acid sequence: CASSLGQGYTGELFF.

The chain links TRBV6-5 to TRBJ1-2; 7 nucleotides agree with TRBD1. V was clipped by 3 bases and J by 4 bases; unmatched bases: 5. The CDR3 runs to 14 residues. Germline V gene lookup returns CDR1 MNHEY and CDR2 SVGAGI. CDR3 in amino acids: CASSYTGEVYGYTF. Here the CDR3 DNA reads TGTGCCAGCAGTTATACAGGGGAGGTCTATGGCTACACCTTC.

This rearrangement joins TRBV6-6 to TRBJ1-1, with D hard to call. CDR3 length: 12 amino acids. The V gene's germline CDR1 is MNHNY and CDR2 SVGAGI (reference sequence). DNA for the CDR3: TGTGCGGCAGGCCAGATGAACACTGAAGCTTTCTTT. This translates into CAAGQMNTEAFF.

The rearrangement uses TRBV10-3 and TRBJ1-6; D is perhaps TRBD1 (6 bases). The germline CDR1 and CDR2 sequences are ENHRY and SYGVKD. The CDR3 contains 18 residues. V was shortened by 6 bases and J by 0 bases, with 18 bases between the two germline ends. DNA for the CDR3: TGTGCCATCAGGCCGGGACACTCCTTTATCTCCTATAATTCACCCCTCCACTTT. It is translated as CAIRPGHSFISYNSPLHF.

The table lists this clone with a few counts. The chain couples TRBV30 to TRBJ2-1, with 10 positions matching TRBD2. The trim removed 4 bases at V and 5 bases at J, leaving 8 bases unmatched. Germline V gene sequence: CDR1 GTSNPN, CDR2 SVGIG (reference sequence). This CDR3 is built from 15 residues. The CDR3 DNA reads TGTGCCTGGACTTACGGGACTAGCGCCCACAATGAGCAGTTCTTC. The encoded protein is CAWTYGTSAHNEQFF.

The chain's CDR3 is CASSQGGGLFF. CDR3 nucleotide sequence: TGTGCCAGCAGCCAAGGGGGGGGACTGTTTTTT. V usage is TRBV3-1 (or the pseudogene TRBV3-2) and J usage is TRBJ1-4; weak D call: TRBD1 (5 bases). The CDR3 is 11 residues long. The V and J ends lost 1 base and 13 bases respectively, with 7 bases between them. CDR1 and CDR2 (germline): LGHDT, YNNKEL (reference sequence).

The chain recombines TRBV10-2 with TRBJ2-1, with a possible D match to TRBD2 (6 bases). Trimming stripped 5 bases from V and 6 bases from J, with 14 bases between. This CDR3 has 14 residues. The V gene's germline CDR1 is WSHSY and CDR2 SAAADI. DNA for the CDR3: TGCGCCAGCAGTCCCGGGAGTTCGGGCAATGAGCAGTTCTTC. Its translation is CASSPGSSGNEQFF.

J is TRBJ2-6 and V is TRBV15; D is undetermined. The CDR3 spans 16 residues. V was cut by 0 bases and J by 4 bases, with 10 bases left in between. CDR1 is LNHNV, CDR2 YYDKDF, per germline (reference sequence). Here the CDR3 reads CATSRDPGSGANVLTF. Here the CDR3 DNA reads TGTGCCACCAGCAGAGATCCCGGTTCGGGGGCCAACGTCCTGACTTTC.

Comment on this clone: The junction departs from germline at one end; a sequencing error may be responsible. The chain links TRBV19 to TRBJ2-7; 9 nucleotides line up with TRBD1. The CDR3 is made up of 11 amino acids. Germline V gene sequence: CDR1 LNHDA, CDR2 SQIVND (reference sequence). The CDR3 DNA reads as TGTGCCAGTAGTCTACAGGGGGCGCATCACTTC. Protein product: CASSLQGAHHF. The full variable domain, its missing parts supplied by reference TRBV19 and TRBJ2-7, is DGGITQSPKYLFRKEGQNVTLSCEQNLNHDAMYWYRQDPGQGLRLIYYSQIVNDFQKGDIAEGYSVSREKKESFPLTVTSAQKNPTAFYLCASSLQGAHHFGPGTRLTVT.

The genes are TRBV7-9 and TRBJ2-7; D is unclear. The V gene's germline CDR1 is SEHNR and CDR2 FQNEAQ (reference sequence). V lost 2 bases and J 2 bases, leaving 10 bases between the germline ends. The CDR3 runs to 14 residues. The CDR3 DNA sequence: TGTGCCAGCAGCTTAACGGTGGTACCCTACGAGCAGTACTTC. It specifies CASSLTVVPYEQYF.

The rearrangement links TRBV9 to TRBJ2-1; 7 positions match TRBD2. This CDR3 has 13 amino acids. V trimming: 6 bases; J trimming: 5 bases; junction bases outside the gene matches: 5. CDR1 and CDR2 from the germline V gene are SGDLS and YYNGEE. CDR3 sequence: CASTGGGDNEQFF. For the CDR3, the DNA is TGTGCCAGCACCGGGGGAGGGGACAATGAGCAGTTCTTC.

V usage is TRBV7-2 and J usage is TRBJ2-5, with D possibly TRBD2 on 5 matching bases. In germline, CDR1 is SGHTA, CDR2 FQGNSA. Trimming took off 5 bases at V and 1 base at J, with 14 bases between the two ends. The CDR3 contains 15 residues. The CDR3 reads CASSPAREFQETQYF. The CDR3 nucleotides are TGTGCCAGCAGCCCAGCACGGGAATTCCAAGAGACCCAGTACTTC. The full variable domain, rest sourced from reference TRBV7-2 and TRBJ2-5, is GAGVSQSPSNKVTEKGKDVELRCDPISGHTALYWYRQSLGQGLEFLIYFQGNSAPDKSGLPSDRFSAERTGGSVSTLTIQRTQQEDSAVYLCASSPAREFQETQYFGPGTRLLVL.

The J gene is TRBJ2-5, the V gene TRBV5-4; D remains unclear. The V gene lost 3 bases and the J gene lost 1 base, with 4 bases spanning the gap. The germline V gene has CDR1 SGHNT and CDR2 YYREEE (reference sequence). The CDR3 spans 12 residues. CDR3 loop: CASSSTQETQYF. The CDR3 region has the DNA TGTGCCAGCAGCTCTACCCAAGAGACCCAGTACTTC. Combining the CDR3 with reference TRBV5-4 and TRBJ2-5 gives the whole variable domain ETGVTQSPTHLIKTRGQQVTLRCSSQSGHNTVSWYQQALGQGPQFIFQYYREEENGRGNFPPRFSGLQFPNYSSELNVNALELDDSALYLCASSSTQETQYFGPGTRLLVL.

Here the CDR3 reads CASSFSTGPNQPQHF. The CDR3 DNA is TGTGCCAGCAGCTTCTCGACAGGCCCCAATCAGCCCCAGCATTTT. The chain employs TRBV7-2 and TRBJ1-5; a possible D gene is TRBD1 (6 bases). Germline CDR1 SGHTA, CDR2 FQGNSA. CDR3 length: 15 residues. The ends were cut back, 3 bases at V and 3 bases at J, with 12 bases in the middle.

The DNA of the CDR3 is TGTGCCAGCAGCCTCTCGGGATCCCACGAGCAGTACTTC. This encodes CASSLSGSHEQYF. This rearrangement joins TRBV7-8 to TRBJ2-7; a weak D match, TRBD2 (5 bases). With 5 bases removed from V and 5 bases from J, the gap between germline ends came to 13 bases. The CDR3 covers 13 residues. The germline gives CDR1 SGHVS, CDR2 FQNEAQ.

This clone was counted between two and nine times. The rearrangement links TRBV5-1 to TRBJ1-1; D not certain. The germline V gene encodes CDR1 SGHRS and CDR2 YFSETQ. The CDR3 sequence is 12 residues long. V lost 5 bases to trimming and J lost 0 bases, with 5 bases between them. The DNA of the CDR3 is TGCGCCAGCAGTGCGCTGAACACTGAAGCTTTCTTT. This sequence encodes CASSALNTEAFF.

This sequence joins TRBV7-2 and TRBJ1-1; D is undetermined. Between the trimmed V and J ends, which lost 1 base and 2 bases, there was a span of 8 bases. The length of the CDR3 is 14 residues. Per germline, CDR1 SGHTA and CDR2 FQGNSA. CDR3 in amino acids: CASSLGTENTEAFF. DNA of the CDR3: TGTGCCAGCAGCTTAGGTACAGAAAACACTGAAGCTTTCTTT.

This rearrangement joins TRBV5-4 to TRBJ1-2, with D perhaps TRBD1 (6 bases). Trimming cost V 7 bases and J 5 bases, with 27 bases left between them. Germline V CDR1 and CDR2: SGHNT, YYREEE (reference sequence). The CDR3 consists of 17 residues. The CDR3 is CASSKLHNRVGGYGYTF. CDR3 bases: TGTGCCAGCTCGAAATTACATAACAGGGTAGGAGGATATGGCTACACCTTC.

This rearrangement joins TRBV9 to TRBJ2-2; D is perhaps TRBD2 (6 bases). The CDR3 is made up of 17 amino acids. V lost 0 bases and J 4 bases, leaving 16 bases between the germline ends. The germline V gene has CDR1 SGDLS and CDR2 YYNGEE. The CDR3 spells CASSVGISGFGTGELFF. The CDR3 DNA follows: TGTGCCAGCAGCGTAGGTATTAGCGGATTCGGCACCGGGGAGCTGTTTTTT.